Listed here is a single TCR beta chain. Assay used: immunoSEQ multiplex PCR; TCRdb lists only in-frame clones, some missing. The table has roughly 140,000 clones, approximately 83% seen once; the top ten hold roughly 8%. The data were taken from a study of blood T cell repertoires in COVID-19. Seattle patients were enrolled during active infection and followed longitudinally. Germline V gene sequence: CDR1 MNHEY, CDR2 SMNVEV (reference sequence). The CDR3 has 15 amino acids. V lost 3 bases and J lost 5, with 13 bases in between. The J gene is TRBJ2-2, the V gene TRBV27; TRBD2 might be the D (5 bases). The sequence was collected from a woman aged 60 to 75 with COVID-19, enrolled during active disease. The sequenced material came from peripheral blood. Here the CDR3 reads CASSFWAGGTGELFF. The CDR3 region has the DNA TGTGCCAGCAGTTTTTGGGCAGGAGGTACCGGGGAGCTGTTTTTT.